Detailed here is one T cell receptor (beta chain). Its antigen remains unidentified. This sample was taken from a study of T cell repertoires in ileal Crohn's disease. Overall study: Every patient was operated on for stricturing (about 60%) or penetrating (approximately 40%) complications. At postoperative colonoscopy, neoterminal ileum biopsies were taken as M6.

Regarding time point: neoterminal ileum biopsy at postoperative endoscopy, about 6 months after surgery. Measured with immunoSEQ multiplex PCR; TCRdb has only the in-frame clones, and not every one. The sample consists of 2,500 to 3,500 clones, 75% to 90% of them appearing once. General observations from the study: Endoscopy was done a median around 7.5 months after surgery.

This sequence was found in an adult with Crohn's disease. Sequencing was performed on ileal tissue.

This CDR3 reads CASSLGQGTDPEKLFF. The CDR3 bases are TGTGCCAGCAGCTTAGGACAGGGTACGGACCCTGAAAAACTGTTTTTT. The rearrangement joins TRBV7-9 to TRBJ1-4; 7 bases are a match to TRBD1. V was pared by 1 base and J by 7 bases, with 9 bases of the junction left unmatched. CDR1 and CDR2 (germline): SEHNR, FQNEAQ (reference sequence). There are 16 residues in the CDR3.